Presented here are 20 T cell receptor beta chains from one specimen sequenced in a study of CD4 and CD8 cells across lung adenocarcinoma regions. TCRdb processed the PCR reads anew with MiXCR; each CDR3 protein has one entry. Of around 15,000 distinct CDR3 sequences listed, approximately 43% are singletons. The sample was CD4+ T cells from the center of a lung tumor. The receptor set was obtained from a male donor with lung adenocarcinoma. The CD4 and CD8 labels of this study may be unreliable.

The rearrangement uses TRBV4-1 and TRBJ2-1; 14 bases are shared with TRBD2. The CDR3 has 15 amino acids. With 2 bases clipped from V and 15 bases from J, the junction kept 9 bases outside the gene matches. Germline V gene lookup returns CDR1 MGHRA and CDR2 YSYEKL. The CDR3 spells CASSQLTSGRALWFF. In nucleotides, the CDR3 is TGCGCCAGCAGCCAACTGACTAGCGGGAGGGCTTTATGGTTCTTC.

This chain joins TRBV4-1 and TRBJ2-3; possibly TRBD2 for D (6 bases). V lost 0 bases and J lost 0, with 13 bases in between. CDR3 length: 17 amino acids. Germline lookup yields CDR1 MGHRA and CDR2 YSYEKL. CDR3 coding DNA: TGCGCCAGCAGCCAAGATCCATCGAGCGGGAGCACAGATACGCAGTATTTT. Amino acid sequence: CASSQDPSSGSTDTQYF.

V usage is TRBV6-5 and J usage is TRBJ2-1; 13 nucleotides align to TRBD2. From germline, CDR1 is MNHEY and CDR2 SVGAGI. V lost 0 bases to trimming and J lost 10 bases; unmatched junction nucleotides: 9. The CDR3 is 17 amino acids. The CDR3 sequence is CASSYSIGTSGINEQFF. CDR3 nucleotides: TGTGCCAGCAGTTACTCGATTGGGACTAGCGGGATAAACGAGCAGTTCTTC.

This clonotype was detected many times. V and J are TRBV6-1 and TRBJ2-1; TRBD2 might be the D (5 bases). The end of the DNA is better explained by TRBJ2-7, so the J call may be wrong. CDR3 length equals 15 residues. Germline values: CDR1 MNHNS, CDR2 SASEGT. The CDR3 here is CASSGGGASSYEQYF. The CDR3, as DNA: TGTGCCAGCAGTGGAGGAGGAGCCTCCAGCTACGAGCAGTACTTC.

The chain combines TRBV27 with TRBJ1-5; the D gene is possibly TRBD1 (6 bases). V was clipped by 1 base and J by 3 bases, with 10 bases between them. CDR3 length: 15 amino acids. Germline loops: CDR1 MNHEY, CDR2 SMNVEV (reference sequence). CDR3 bases: TGTGCCAGCAGTTTATTGGGGGCGCTCAATCAGCCCCAGCATTTT. This gives the protein CASSLLGALNQPQHF.

The chain has TRBV4-1 and TRBJ2-1; D gene unclear. Trimming pared 2 bases from V and 6 bases from J, leaving 8 bases between. This CDR3 has 13 amino acids. The germline CDR1 and CDR2 sequences are MGHRA and YSYEKL. The CDR3 here is CASSQSPGNEQFF. The CDR3 DNA is TGCGCCAGCAGCCAATCCCCCGGCAATGAGCAGTTCTTC.

This rearrangement joins TRBV3-1 to TRBJ2-3, with D maybe TRBD2 (7 bases). Germline V gene lookup returns CDR1 LGHDT and CDR2 YNNKEL (reference sequence). The CDR3 totals 15 residues. The V and J ends lost 4 bases and 4 bases respectively, with 15 bases between them. CDR3 nucleotide sequence: TGTGCCAGCAGCCCTCTAGGGGGAGGGGCAGATACGCAGTATTTT. Its translation is CASSPLGGGADTQYF.

This clonotype appeared a few times. The rearrangement uses TRBV5-1 and TRBJ2-3, with 15 bases fitting TRBD2. Unmatched junction bases numbered 7, after V lost 4 bases and J lost 1 base. Looked up from germline, CDR1 is SGHRS and CDR2 is YFSETQ. The CDR3 sequence is 18 residues long. CDR3 sequence reads: CASSRGLAGGPRTDTQYF. The DNA for the CDR3 is TGCGCCAGCAGCCGAGGACTAGCGGGAGGGCCTCGCACAGATACGCAGTATTTT. Complete variable domain (other parts from reference TRBV5-1 and TRBJ2-3): KAGVTQTPRYLIKTRGQQVTLSCSPISGHRSVSWYQQTPGQGLQFLFEYFSETQRNKGNFPGRFSGRQFSNSRSEMNVSTLELGDSALYLCASSRGLAGGPRTDTQYFGPGTRLTVL.

The chain has TRBV28 and TRBJ2-4, with D hard to call. CDR1 and CDR2 from the germline V gene are MDHEN and SYDVKM. This CDR3 contains 14 residues. V lost 3 bases, J lost 8 bases, and 14 bases lay in between. The CDR3 spells CASSFVSGTDIQYF. CDR3 bases: TGTGCCAGCAGTTTTGTTTCGGGCACAGACATTCAGTACTTC.

The sample holds many counts of this clonotype. V usage is TRBV7-2 and J usage is TRBJ2-1, with D perhaps matching TRBD2 (6 bases). The tail of the sequence fits TRBJ2-7 better, so the J call may be wrong. The CDR3 has 13 residues. CDR1 and CDR2 from the germline V gene are SGHTA and FQGNSA. CDR3 coding DNA: TGTGCCAGCAGCCCCCACCGGAGGGGCGAGCAGTACTTC. Amino acid sequence: CASSPHRRGEQYF.

Ten or more counts support this clonotype. The chain recombines TRBV10-1 with TRBJ2-3; TRBD2 matches 10 bases. The CDR3 contains 15 residues. Per the germline V gene, CDR1 is WNHNN and CDR2 is SYGVQD (reference sequence). The J segment lost 2 bases and the V segment lost 9 bases, leaving 8 bases of the junction unmatched. The CDR3 loop reads CASSPGTSDTDTQYF. CDR3 sequence (DNA): TGCGCCAGTTCCCCTGGGACTAGCGACACAGATACGCAGTATTTT.

This clonotype was seen more than once but under ten times. This chain connects TRBV7-2 to TRBJ2-3, with TRBD2 matching over 7 bases. Germline CDR1 reads SGHTA; CDR2 reads FQGNSA. V trimming: 5 bases; J trimming: 5 bases; junction bases outside the gene matches: 7. The CDR3 runs to 14 residues. This CDR3 is CASSIGLEVDTQYF. Here the CDR3 DNA reads TGTGCCAGCAGCATCGGACTAGAAGTAGATACGCAGTATTTT.

The gene calls are TRBV6-1 and TRBJ1-1; 7 bases align to TRBD1. J was trimmed by 1 base and V by 5 bases; bases with no gene match: 7. Germline V gene lookup returns CDR1 MNHNS and CDR2 SASEGT. The length of the CDR3 is 15 residues. The CDR3 nucleotides are TGTGCCAGCAGTACCCAGGGGGGAGGGAACACTGAAGCTTTCTTT. Encoded protein: CASSTQGGGNTEAFF.

The chain employs TRBV6-1 and TRBJ2-1; 11 bases fit TRBD2. CDR3 size: 16 residues. With 6 bases clipped from V and 7 bases from J, the junction kept 11 bases outside the gene matches. Per the germline V gene, CDR1 is MNHNS and CDR2 is SASEGT. CDR3 sequence (DNA): TGTGCCAGCAGGGGACTAGCGGTGACTCTTAATAATGAGCAGTTCTTC. Amino acids: CASRGLAVTLNNEQFF.

This clonotype counts as medium-sized. V gene TRBV6-1 combines with J gene TRBJ2-5; weak D call: TRBD1 (6 bases). The CDR3 totals 13 residues. The V end was cut by 4 bases, the J end by 11 bases, with 17 bases between. Germline V gene sequence: CDR1 MNHNS, CDR2 SASEGT. The CDR3 sequence is CASSVAGRGEQYF. The CDR3 DNA is TGTGCCAGCAGTGTGGCGGGCAGGGGAGAGCAGTACTTC.

By share, this clonotype ranks as medium-sized. The chain joins TRBV12-3 or TRBV12-4 to TRBJ2-1; perhaps TRBD1 as D (6 bases). Trimming pared 5 bases from V and 6 bases from J, leaving 17 bases between. This CDR3 spans 15 amino acids. This chain's CDR3 is CASSTDTGFGNEQFF. CDR3 bases: TGTGCCAGCAGTACCGATACAGGGTTTGGCAATGAGCAGTTCTTC.

V and J are TRBV6-1 and TRBJ2-1; unclear D gene. The J call may be wrong; the DNA end is better matched by TRBJ2-7. CDR3 length: 12 amino acids. Germline V gene sequence: CDR1 MNHNS, CDR2 SASEGT. The chain's CDR3 is CASSDGPYEQYF. DNA for the CDR3: TGTGCCAGCAGTGACGGACCCTACGAGCAGTACTTC.

This clonotype is termed large. V gene TRBV27 combines with J gene TRBJ2-1, with D tentatively TRBD1 or TRBD2 (5 bases each). The length of the CDR3 is 16 residues. V was trimmed by 0 bases and J by 6 bases, leaving 15 bases between them. Germline assignment: CDR1 MNHEY and CDR2 SMNVEV (reference sequence). The DNA for the CDR3 is TGTGCCAGCAGTTTATCGAGGGGTGTGGGGCGCAATGAGCAGTTCTTC. Amino acids: CASSLSRGVGRNEQFF.

The rearrangement links TRBV6-1 to TRBJ2-4; possibly TRBD2 for D (5 bases). The CDR3 extends over 15 amino acids. Between the trimmed V and J ends, which lost 2 bases and 15 bases, there was a span of 23 bases. Germline V lookup: CDR1 MNHNS, CDR2 SASEGT. CDR3 amino acids: CASSEMSSGRNILYF. CDR3 DNA: TGTGCCAGCAGTGAAATGTCTAGTGGGAGAAACATCCTGTACTTC.

Concerning this clonotype itself: A junction end diverges from the germline sequence, so it may reflect a read error. The rearrangement joins TRBV27 to TRBJ2-7; possibly TRBD1 for D (5 bases). The length of the CDR3 is 16 residues. CDR1 is MNHEY and CDR2 is SMNVEV in the germline V gene (reference sequence). CDR3: CASSSGRLSGAYEQTF. For the CDR3, the DNA is TGTGCCAGCAGCTCCGGACGCCTCTCTGGGGCCTACGAGCAGACCTTC.